This T cell receptor (beta chain) was captured in a study of T cells in Graves' hyperthyroidism and ophthalmopathy. Hyperthyroidism, newly diagnosed and lasting under 2 months, affected patients aged 18 to 65. Patients having uncontrolled infection, another autoimmune disease, pregnancy or lactation were not included. RNA transcripts yielded amplified TCR beta CDR3 regions. When the TCR CDR3 underwent first-round RT-PCR, the HTBI primer set was used. MiXCR, applied by TCRdb to the multiplex PCR reads, yields one record per CDR3 protein. This table has approximately 370,000 distinct CDR3 sequences, about a sixth appearing once. This clonotype was counted at least ten times. The sequenced sample consisted of blood. The TCR was taken from a woman younger than 45 with Graves' hyperthyroidism that later progressed to Graves' ophthalmopathy.

CDR3 nucleotide sequence: TGTGCCAGCAGCTTAAGTACAGGCATGAGCTCCTACGAGCAGTACTTC. Its translation is CASSLSTGMSSYEQYF. The chain employs TRBV7-9 and TRBJ2-7; possibly TRBD1 for D (5 bases). Trimming left V 2 bases short and J 0 bases short, with 14 bases between. The CDR3 contains 16 residues. Germline CDR1 reads SEHNR; CDR2 reads FQNEAQ (reference sequence).